The 23 T cell receptor beta chains below all came from one sample that was sequenced in a study of blood T cell repertoires in COVID-19. This table comes from immunoSEQ multiplex PCR, and its TCRdb copy is limited to in-frame clones, with some not included. The sample has 23,000 or so clones, 80% to 90% seen once. The sequenced material came from peripheral blood. These receptors were collected from a man in his sixties or seventies with acute or convalescent COVID-19.

V and J are TRBV5-4 and TRBJ1-3; 8 bases fit TRBD1. The V gene end was trimmed by 4 bases and the J gene end by 4 bases; junction bases not matched to a gene: 7. CDR1 is SGHNT and CDR2 is YYREEE in the germline V gene (reference sequence). The CDR3 runs to 15 residues. Here the CDR3 DNA reads TGTGCCAGCAGCCAACGGACAGGGCACGGAAACACCATATATTTT. It translates to CASSQRTGHGNTIYF.

V and J are TRBV24-1 and TRBJ1-2; TRBD1 agrees at 11 bases. CDR1 is KGHDR, CDR2 SFDVKD, per germline. V trimming: 5 bases; J trimming: 3 bases; junction bases outside the gene matches: 10. The CDR3 spans 17 residues. CDR3 sequence: CATSGARTGGADYGYTF. For the CDR3, the DNA is TGTGCCACCAGTGGCGCCCGGACAGGGGGCGCGGACTATGGCTACACCTTC.

On this clone: Relative to the germline gene, one junction end is altered; a read error may explain this. This chain uses TRBV7-7 with TRBJ2-1; perhaps TRBD1 as D (5 bases). The CDR3 contains 13 residues. Germline lookup yields CDR1 SSHAT and CDR2 FNYEAQ (reference sequence). CDR3 nucleotides: TGTGCTAGCAGCTTAGACAGCTACAATGAGCAGTTCTTC. This gives the protein CASSLDSYNEQFF.

CDR3 coding DNA: TGCGCCAGCAGTCCGTCCGGGGAGGGCCTCTCGGGCTACACCTTC. Translating it yields CASSPSGEGLSGYTF. The rearrangement uses TRBV10-1 and TRBJ1-2; D gene ambiguous. Trimming took 5 bases from V and 8 from J, leaving 21 bases between them. Germline CDR1 and CDR2: WNHNN and SYGVQD (reference sequence). The CDR3 consists of 15 residues.

This chain joins TRBV12-3 or TRBV12-4 and TRBJ2-7, with TRBD1 identical over 8 bases. The CDR3 contains 13 residues. Trimming took 3 bases from V and 7 from J; bases not matched to a gene: 5. CDR3 residues: CASSLYRGDEQYF. As DNA, the CDR3 is TGTGCCAGCAGTTTGTACAGGGGGGATGAGCAGTACTTC.

The chain links TRBV7-2 to TRBJ1-6; possible D gene TRBD1, 5 bases. V lost 0 bases to trimming and J lost 7 bases, with 10 bases between them. This CDR3 has 15 amino acids. Germline V gene sequence: CDR1 SGHTA, CDR2 FQGNSA. The CDR3 protein is CASSLAGPQNSPLHF. Here the CDR3 DNA reads TGTGCCAGCAGCTTAGCGGGGCCCCAAAATTCACCCCTCCACTTT.

This chain uses TRBV10-3 with TRBJ1-1; no reliable D call. The CDR3 is 13 residues long. The germline CDR1 and CDR2 sequences are ENHRY and SYGVKD. The ends were cut back, 10 bases at V and 8 bases at J, with 20 bases in the middle. CDR3 DNA: TGTGCCACCGGCCCTGCGGGTGGGGTGGAAGCTTTCTTT. Translated: CATGPAGGVEAFF.

This clone was recorded a few times. The CDR3 DNA is TGTGCCAGCTCATCCAGGGATACGCAGTATTTT. This gives the protein CASSSRDTQYF. The rearrangement joins TRBV18 to TRBJ2-3; D unresolved. Trimming removed 5 bases from V and 6 bases from J, with 6 bases in between. The germline V gene encodes CDR1 KGHSH and CDR2 LQKENI. This CDR3 is 11 amino acids long.

CDR3 nucleotides: TGTGCCAGTAGTATACAGGGGGCGTCTGATACGCAGTATTTT. Translating gives CASSIQGASDTQYF. The chain links TRBV19 to TRBJ2-3; 8 nucleotides align to TRBD1. Trimming removed 2 bases from V and 6 bases from J; junction bases left unmatched: 4. CDR3 size: 14 residues. CDR1 is LNHDA and CDR2 is SQIVND in the germline V gene (reference sequence).

The genes are TRBV18 and TRBJ1-1; no reliable D call. Per the germline V gene, CDR1 is KGHSH and CDR2 is LQKENI. CDR3 length equals 13 residues. V lost 5 bases to trimming and J lost 6 bases, with 13 bases between them. This chain's CDR3 is CASSFGLTSEAFF. The CDR3 bases are TGTGCCAGCTCATTTGGACTGACTTCTGAAGCTTTCTTT.

This sequence joins TRBV29-1 and TRBJ1-4; 8 nucleotides line up with TRBD1. After removal of 3 bases from V and 7 bases from J, the junction contained 4 bases not matched to a gene. There are 13 residues in the CDR3. Germline V CDR1 and CDR2: SQVTM, ANQGSEA. This CDR3 is CSVETGTGEKLFF. The CDR3 nucleotides read TGCAGCGTTGAGACCGGGACAGGTGAAAAACTGTTTTTT.

The chain uses TRBV18 and TRBJ1-4; the match to TRBD1 covers 8 bases. CDR3 length equals 15 residues. The J segment lost 8 bases and the V segment lost 3 bases, leaving 8 bases of the junction unmatched. The V gene's germline CDR1 is KGHSH and CDR2 LQKENI. CDR3 in amino acids: CASSPTTGGGEKLFF. The CDR3 nucleotides are TGTGCCAGCTCACCTACCACAGGGGGTGGAGAAAAACTGTTTTTT. Full variable domain (rest looked up from reference TRBV18 and TRBJ1-4): NAGVMQNPRHLVRRRGQEARLRCSPMKGHSHVYWYRQLPEEGLKFMVYLQKENIIDESGMPKERFSAEFPKEGPSILRIQQVVRGDSAAYFCASSPTTGGGEKLFFGSGTQLSVL.

The chain combines TRBV2 with TRBJ1-1; D remains ambiguous. Trimming shortened V by 4 bases and J by 2 bases, and 8 bases separated the two germline ends. The CDR3 has 13 amino acids. Germline values: CDR1 SNHLY, CDR2 FYNNEI. CDR3 amino acids: CASSGEQNTEAFF. The CDR3, as DNA: TGTGCCAGCAGTGGTGAACAAAACACTGAAGCTTTCTTT.

The rearrangement links TRBV18 to TRBJ1-1, with 7 bases fitting TRBD1. Trimming at V came to 3 bases and at J to 7 bases, leaving 5 bases not matched to a gene. From germline, CDR1 is KGHSH and CDR2 LQKENI. This CDR3 region has 13 residues. CDR3 coding DNA: TGTGCCAGCTCACCCCCTGACAGGGTTGAAGCTTTCTTT. This codes for CASSPPDRVEAFF.

The sample holds a few counts of this clone. The chain employs TRBV6-5 and TRBJ1-2; 8 bases fit TRBD1. V shed 6 bases, J shed 7 bases, and the junction held 16 bases outside the gene matches. This CDR3 has 16 amino acids. Germline V gives CDR1 MNHEY, CDR2 SVGAGI. The CDR3 spells CASSYRLLQGDGGYTF. The DNA for the CDR3 is TGTGCCAGCAGCTACCGCCTCCTACAGGGGGATGGTGGCTACACCTTC.

The chain has TRBV24-1 and TRBJ2-3; 8 bases are shared with TRBD1. V shed 5 bases and J 1 base; nucleotides not matched to a gene: 1. Per the germline V gene, CDR1 is KGHDR and CDR2 is SFDVKD. The CDR3 length is 14 residues. The CDR3 reads CATSATGGTDTQYF. The CDR3 nucleotides read TGTGCCACCAGTGCGACAGGGGGCACAGATACGCAGTATTTT.

CDR3 nucleotide sequence: TGTGCCAGCAGCGCTTACCAGGGGGGTATCTATAGCAATCAGCCCCAGCATTTT. The encoded protein is CASSAYQGGIYSNQPQHF. J is TRBJ1-5 and V is TRBV28, with 7 bases identical to TRBD1. Germline V gives CDR1 MDHEN, CDR2 SYDVKM. CDR3 size: 18 residues. The trim removed 6 bases at V and 0 bases at J, leaving 14 bases unmatched.

The rearrangement links TRBV7-3 to TRBJ1-5; unclear D gene. Looked up from germline, CDR1 is SGHTA and CDR2 is FQGTGA. Trimming shortened V by 6 bases and J by 4 bases, and 16 bases separated the two germline ends. CDR3 length: 15 residues. CDR3 region: CASSFFFTNNQPQHF. The CDR3 DNA is TGTGCCAGCAGTTTCTTCTTCACAAATAATCAGCCCCAGCATTTT.

This sequence joins TRBV6-5 and TRBJ1-2; D call uncertain. Germline CDR1 and CDR2: MNHEY and SVGAGI. With 6 bases removed from V and 2 bases from J, the gap between germline ends came to 4 bases. The CDR3 loop spans 11 amino acids. CDR3 region: CASRENYGYTF. The CDR3 DNA follows: TGTGCCAGCAGGGAGAACTATGGCTACACCTTC.

This chain uses TRBV7-3 with TRBJ1-1, with a possible D match to TRBD1 (5 bases). Germline CDR1 SGHTA, CDR2 FQGTGA. Trimming removed 4 bases from V and 4 bases from J, with 7 bases in between. This CDR3 has 12 amino acids. DNA for the CDR3: TGTGCCAGCAGCTCGGGGGGCACTGAAGCTTTCTTT. Its translation: CASSSGGTEAFF.

The V call is TRBV19, the J call TRBJ2-5, with 7 bases lining up with TRBD2. Germline-derived CDR1 and CDR2 are LNHDA and SQIVND (reference sequence). V lost 7 bases to trimming and J lost 1 base; unmatched junction nucleotides: 9. The CDR3 spans 15 residues. CDR3 DNA: TGTGCCAGTACGGTGGGCGGGAGAACCCAAGAGACCCAGTACTTC. Translating it yields CASTVGGRTQETQYF.

Comment on this clone: This sample also contains other DNA sequences that code for the same CDR3. J is TRBJ2-7 and V is TRBV11-2, with D hard to call. Germline CDR1 reads SGHAT; CDR2 reads FQNNGV. V lost 6 bases to trimming and J lost 1 base, with 4 bases between them. The CDR3 is made up of 11 amino acids. The CDR3 sequence is CASSRSYEQYF. CDR3 bases: TGTGCCAGCAGTAGATCCTACGAGCAGTACTTC.

The genes are TRBV24-1 and TRBJ2-1, with 10 bases lining up with TRBD2. In germline, CDR1 is KGHDR, CDR2 SFDVKD. The V and J ends lost 3 bases and 8 bases, in that order; junction bases with no gene match: 9. This CDR3 region has 16 residues. This CDR3 reads CATSDPRAGGPYEQFF. The DNA of the CDR3 is TGTGCCACCAGTGATCCCCGAGCGGGAGGGCCCTATGAGCAGTTCTTC.